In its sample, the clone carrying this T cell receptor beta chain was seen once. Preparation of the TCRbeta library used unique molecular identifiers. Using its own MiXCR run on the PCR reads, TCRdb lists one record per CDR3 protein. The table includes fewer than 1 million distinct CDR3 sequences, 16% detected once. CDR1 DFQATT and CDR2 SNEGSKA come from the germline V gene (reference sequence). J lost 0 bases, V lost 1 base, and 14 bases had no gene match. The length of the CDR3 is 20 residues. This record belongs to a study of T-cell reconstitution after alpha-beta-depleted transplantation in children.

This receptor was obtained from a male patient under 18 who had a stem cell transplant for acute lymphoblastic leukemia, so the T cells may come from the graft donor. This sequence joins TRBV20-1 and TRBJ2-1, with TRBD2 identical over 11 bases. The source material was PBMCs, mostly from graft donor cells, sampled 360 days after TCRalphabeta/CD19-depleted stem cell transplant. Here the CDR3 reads CSARGPPGLAEGLSYNEQFF. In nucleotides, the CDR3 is TGCAGTGCTAGAGGTCCTCCGGGACTAGCGGAAGGGCTCTCCTACAATGAGCAGTTCTTC.